The subject of this entry is one T cell receptor beta chain. What it binds is unknown. The V and J ends lost 2 bases and 1 base respectively, with 5 bases between them. Per germline, CDR1 MGHRA and CDR2 YSYEKL. The CDR3 totals 13 residues. This entry is derived from a study of shared clonotypes between healthy human individuals. Findings of the study overall: It was the few donors that limited the genetic and exposure-history diversity represented. Among the subsets, naive ones generally showed larger estimated richness than memory ones.

Execution of the assay was at deep level. Profiled with immunoSEQ multiplex PCR; TCRdb holds only in-frame clones, not every one. The repertoire holds 2 million to 2.5 million clones, 85% to 95% seen once, with 0.1% to 0.15% in the top ten. This rearrangement joins TRBV4-1 to TRBJ2-5, with D uncertain. Sequencing used naive CD4+ T cells sorted from blood. Subset specified: CD45RA+ positively selected. The clonotype comes from a man aged 18-30 years in good health. The CDR3 sequence: CASSQNFQETQYF. The DNA of the CDR3 is TGCGCCAGCAGCCAAAACTTCCAAGAGACCCAGTACTTC.